Sequencing of this T cell receptor beta chain was carried out in a study of technical replicates of blood from a handful of donors. Profiling relied on immunoSEQ multiplex PCR, and the TCRdb table lists in-frame clones only, not all of them. The sample carries tens of thousands of clones, approximately 91% recorded once. The germline V gene encodes CDR1 MNHNS and CDR2 SASEGT. The V segment lost 6 bases and the J segment 6 bases; nucleotides outside the gene matches: 6. The CDR3 sequence is 14 residues long. The rearrangement joins TRBV6-1 to TRBJ1-3; 9 bases agree with TRBD1. This TCR derives from a human donor in good health. Some clones in this sample may be carry-over from other donors' samples. The sample comprised PBMCs. The DNA for the CDR3 is TGTGCCAGCAGGACGGGACAGGGTGTAAACACCATATATTTT. Its protein product is CASRTGQGVNTIYF.